The 9 T cell receptor beta chains below were found in one sample sequenced in a study of blood T cell repertoires in COVID-19. Profiled with immunoSEQ multiplex PCR; TCRdb holds only in-frame clones, not every one. The table lists roughly 74,000 clones, about 88% of them singletons, with roughly 2.7% in the top ten. Material: peripheral blood. These TCRs come from a man in his 70s with active or convalescent COVID-19.

The chain links TRBV19 to TRBJ1-1, with a tentative D call TRBD1 (5 bases). The germline V and J ends were trimmed by 4 bases and 6 bases, with 9 bases remaining between them. CDR1 is LNHDA, CDR2 SQIVND, per germline (reference sequence). This CDR3 contains 12 residues. The CDR3 coding sequence is TGTGCCAGTAGTACCAGGGTCGCTGAAGCTTTCTTT. Encoded protein: CASSTRVAEAFF.

This chain uses TRBV5-4 with TRBJ2-5; 7 nucleotides match TRBD2. The V gene's germline CDR1 is SGHNT and CDR2 YYREEE (reference sequence). J lost 2 bases, V lost 2 bases, and 6 bases had no gene match. This CDR3 has 15 residues. The CDR3 region is CASSLPGGGQETQYF. The CDR3 bases are TGTGCCAGCAGCTTACCGGGGGGAGGGCAAGAGACCCAGTACTTC. The whole variable domain, remainder taken from reference TRBV5-4 and TRBJ2-5, is ETGVTQSPTHLIKTRGQQVTLRCSSQSGHNTVSWYQQALGQGPQFIFQYYREEENGRGNFPPRFSGLQFPNYSSELNVNALELDDSALYLCASSLPGGGQETQYFGPGTRLLVL.

This sequence joins TRBV5-4 and TRBJ2-6; maybe TRBD1 (5 bases). The CDR3 length is 15 residues. V shed 4 bases and J shed 2 bases, with 10 bases lying between them. CDR1 is SGHNT, CDR2 YYREEE, per germline (reference sequence). CDR3 sequence reads: CASSPGLPGANVLTF. DNA of the CDR3: TGTGCCAGCAGCCCAGGGTTGCCTGGGGCCAACGTCCTGACTTTC.

This sequence joins TRBV6-5 and TRBJ1-3; 7 nucleotides match TRBD1. This CDR3 is built from 15 residues. Looked up from germline, CDR1 is MNHEY and CDR2 is SVGAGI. Trimming at V came to 6 bases and at J to 0 bases, leaving 5 bases not matched to a gene. The CDR3 reads CASSGTAHSGNTIYF. The CDR3 coding sequence is TGTGCCAGCAGCGGGACAGCCCACTCTGGAAACACCATATATTTT.

V gene TRBV5-6 combines with J gene TRBJ1-5, with a tentative D call TRBD1 (5 bases). Looked up from germline, CDR1 is SGHDT and CDR2 is YYEEEE. The CDR3 runs to 14 residues. With 0 bases removed from V and 8 bases from J, the gap between germline ends came to 12 bases. The CDR3 loop is CASSLGQGVEPQHF. CDR3 bases: TGTGCCAGCAGCTTGGGCCAGGGTGTGGAGCCCCAGCATTTT.

DNA for the CDR3: TGTGCCAGCAGCTTAGCGCAGGGGGCCGGCACTGAAGCTTTCTTT. This sequence encodes CASSLAQGAGTEAFF. V usage is TRBV7-8 and J usage is TRBJ1-1; 8 positions match TRBD1. CDR3 length equals 15 residues. Trimming cost V 0 bases and J 4 bases; bases outside gene matches: 4. Germline CDR1 and CDR2: SGHVS and FQNEAQ.

CDR3 protein: CASSRGTGGSYEQYF. The DNA for the CDR3 is TGTGCCAGCAGCCGCGGGACAGGGGGCTCCTACGAGCAGTACTTC. The rearrangement links TRBV7-3 to TRBJ2-7, with 11 bases lining up with TRBD1. This CDR3 is built from 15 residues. Germline lookup yields CDR1 SGHTA and CDR2 FQGTGA. With 5 bases clipped from V and 0 bases from J, the junction kept 3 bases outside the gene matches.

The V and J genes are TRBV10-3 and TRBJ1-1; TRBD1 aligns across 7 bases. V shed 2 bases and J 6 bases; nucleotides not matched to a gene: 12. The CDR3 runs 16 residues. Germline V lookup: CDR1 ENHRY, CDR2 SYGVKD. The CDR3 region is CAISEGRGLQGAEAFF. Written as DNA, the CDR3 is TGTGCCATCAGTGAGGGCAGGGGCCTCCAGGGGGCTGAAGCTTTCTTT.

This chain uses TRBV5-5 with TRBJ2-2; 10 bases map to TRBD2. The ends lost 0 bases at V and 4 bases at J; junction bases unmatched: 12. The CDR3 has 19 amino acids. Per the germline V gene, CDR1 is SGHKS and CDR2 is YYEKEE (reference sequence). CDR3 sequence (DNA): TGTGCCAGCAGCTTGGTTAGCTCTAGCGGGGGAGTGGGCACCGGGGAGCTGTTTTTT. Protein product: CASSLVSSSGGVGTGELFF.